Listed below are T cell receptor beta chains from one sample, sequenced in a study of cytomegalovirus exposure and HLA in healthy donors. Libraries were prepared by immunoSEQ multiplex PCR; TCRdb keeps only in-frame clonotypes and omits some of them. Found here are 65,000 or so clones, about 94% of them singletons; the top ten hold about 4.1%. The sample was PBMCs. The receptor set was obtained from a man in his late teens or twenties in good health and CMV-seropositive. Both conserved end residues are part of each CDR3. A D gene is named only where the DNA matches it firmly. Not every row has a clone size; where given, it reads once, few, many or a size class.

v_call: TRBV28; j_call: TRBJ1-3; d_call: .; clone_size: .; cdr3_nt: TGTGCCAGCAGACCGGCCCAGGGGTCTGGAAACACCATATATTTT; cdr3_aa: CASRPAQGSGNTIYF
v_call: TRBV19; j_call: TRBJ2-2; d_call: .; clone_size: .; cdr3_nt: TGTGCCAGTAATCGACAGCACACCGGGGAGCTGTTTTTT; cdr3_aa: CASNRQHTGELFF
v_call: TRBV28; j_call: TRBJ2-7; d_call: TRBD1; clone_size: few; cdr3_nt: TGTGCCAGCAGTCCTGGGACAGGGGATTCCTACGAGCAGTACTTC; cdr3_aa: CASSPGTGDSYEQYF
v_call: TRBV4-1; j_call: TRBJ2-6; d_call: .; clone_size: once; cdr3_nt: TGCGCCAGCAGCCAAGGTTCTTTCTACTCTGGGGCCAACGTCCTGACTTTC; cdr3_aa: CASSQGSFYSGANVLTF
v_call: TRBV28; j_call: TRBJ1-2; d_call: TRBD1; clone_size: .; cdr3_nt: TGTGCCAGCAGTGGGTTCAGGACAGGGAAGAACTATGGCTACACCTTC; cdr3_aa: CASSGFRTGKNYGYTF
v_call: TRBV6-4; j_call: TRBJ2-6; d_call: .; clone_size: .; cdr3_nt: TGTGCCAGCAGTGCCCTCTCTGGGGCCAACGTCCTGACTTTC; cdr3_aa: CASSALSGANVLTF
v_call: TRBV28; j_call: TRBJ2-7; d_call: .; clone_size: .; cdr3_nt: TGTGCCAGCAGACTTAGCGGAAGCTCCTACGAGCAGTACTTC; cdr3_aa: CASRLSGSSYEQYF
v_call: TRBV29-1; j_call: TRBJ1-2; d_call: TRBD1; clone_size: .; cdr3_nt: TGCAGCGTGCTAGACCCCACAGGGGGATATGGCTACACCTTC; cdr3_aa: CSVLDPTGGYGYTF
v_call: TRBV27; j_call: TRBJ2-5; d_call: .; clone_size: once; cdr3_nt: TGTGCCAGCAGTTTATCGCACAGCCTCCAAGAGACCCAGTACTTC; cdr3_aa: CASSLSHSLQETQYF
v_call: TRBV9; j_call: TRBJ1-2; d_call: .; clone_size: .; cdr3_nt: TGTGCCAGCAGCGTGGGCGTAGACTATGGCTACACCTTC; cdr3_aa: CASSVGVDYGYTF
v_call: TRBV6-5; j_call: TRBJ2-5; d_call: TRBD1; clone_size: .; cdr3_nt: TGTGCCAGCAGTTACTTCGACAGGGCGGTGGAGACCCAGTACTTC; cdr3_aa: CASSYFDRAVETQYF
v_call: TRBV27; j_call: TRBJ2-6; d_call: TRBD1; clone_size: .; cdr3_nt: TGTGCCAGCAGTACGTACCGGGACAGGGTTTTTGGGGCCAACGTCCTGACTTTC; cdr3_aa: CASSTYRDRVFGANVLTF
v_call: TRBV27; j_call: TRBJ2-2; d_call: TRBD2; clone_size: .; cdr3_nt: TGTGCCAGCCGGGGGGCGAACACCGGGGAGCTGTTTTTT; cdr3_aa: CASRGANTGELFF
v_call: TRBV6-6; j_call: TRBJ2-7; d_call: .; clone_size: once; cdr3_nt: TGTGCCAGCAGACCTGGGGCCCACGAGCAGTACTTC; cdr3_aa: CASRPGAHEQYF
v_call: TRBV5-4; j_call: TRBJ2-3; d_call: TRBD2; clone_size: .; cdr3_nt: TGTGCCAGCAGTGCTATACCCAGCGGGGTTAGCACAGATACGCAGTATTTT; cdr3_aa: CASSAIPSGVSTDTQYF
v_call: TRBV9; j_call: TRBJ1-2; d_call: .; clone_size: few; cdr3_nt: TGTGCCAGCAGCGTTCAGACAGGAGGCCAGGGCTACACCTTC; cdr3_aa: CASSVQTGGQGYTF
v_call: TRBV28; j_call: TRBJ2-2; d_call: TRBD2; clone_size: .; cdr3_nt: TGTGCCAGCAGTGAGGGACTAGCGGGTGTATCCGGGGAGCTGTTTTTT; cdr3_aa: CASSEGLAGVSGELFF
v_call: TRBV27; j_call: TRBJ2-5; d_call: TRBD1; clone_size: .; cdr3_nt: TGTGCCAGCAGTTTATTCTCCGGGACAGGGGCTCGAGAGACCCAGTACTTC; cdr3_aa: CASSLFSGTGARETQYF
v_call: TRBV30; j_call: TRBJ1-2; d_call: TRBD1; clone_size: once; cdr3_nt: TGTGCCTGGAGTCCTCAGGGGGCGCAGGGCTACACCTTC; cdr3_aa: CAWSPQGAQGYTF
v_call: TRBV5-1; j_call: TRBJ2-7; d_call: TRBD2; clone_size: .; cdr3_nt: TGCGCCAGCAGCTTGGCGCTAGCGGGAGGAGCCGAGCAGTACTTC; cdr3_aa: CASSLALAGGAEQYF
v_call: TRBV15; j_call: TRBJ1-2; d_call: .; clone_size: .; cdr3_nt: TGTGCCACCAGCAGAGGACAGGACGACGGGGGCTACACCTTC; cdr3_aa: CATSRGQDDGGYTF
v_call: TRBV5-1; j_call: TRBJ2-2; d_call: .; clone_size: once; cdr3_nt: TGCGCCAGCAGCTTGTACGTCGGGGGCACCGGGGAGCTGTTTTTT; cdr3_aa: CASSLYVGGTGELFF
v_call: TRBV10-3; j_call: TRBJ2-7; d_call: .; clone_size: .; cdr3_nt: TGTGCCATCACCCCCGAGAGACAATCGAGCTCCTACGAGCAGTACTTC; cdr3_aa: CAITPERQSSSYEQYF
v_call: TRBV5-4; j_call: TRBJ2-7; d_call: TRBD2; clone_size: .; cdr3_nt: TGTGCCAGCAGCTTGACCGGGACTAGCTACGAGCAGTACTTC; cdr3_aa: CASSLTGTSYEQYF
v_call: TRBV19; j_call: TRBJ2-7; d_call: TRBD1; clone_size: .; cdr3_nt: TGTGCCAGTAGTCCGGGACAGGGAGAATCCTACGAGCAGTACTTC; cdr3_aa: CASSPGQGESYEQYF
v_call: TRBV28; j_call: TRBJ2-7; d_call: TRBD1; clone_size: .; cdr3_nt: TGTGCCAGCAGTTCCAGGGGGCGCAGCTACGAGCAGTACTTC; cdr3_aa: CASSSRGRSYEQYF
v_call: TRBV6-1; j_call: TRBJ2-3; d_call: TRBD2; clone_size: .; cdr3_nt: TGTGCCAGCAGTGAAGCGACGGGAGGGAGCACAGATACGCAGTATTTT; cdr3_aa: CASSEATGGSTDTQYF
v_call: TRBV27; j_call: TRBJ2-1; d_call: TRBD2; clone_size: .; cdr3_nt: TGTGCCAGCAGTTTATCAGTGGCGGGAGGGCCCGTCCATGAGCAGTTCTTC; cdr3_aa: CASSLSVAGGPVHEQFF
v_call: TRBV28; j_call: TRBJ1-5; d_call: .; clone_size: .; cdr3_nt: TGTGCCAGCAGTCCCTTAGGGGGGGGCTGGCAGCCCCAGCATTTT; cdr3_aa: CASSPLGGGWQPQHF
v_call: TRBV27; j_call: TRBJ1-1; d_call: .; clone_size: .; cdr3_nt: TGTGCCAGCAGTTTATATCCTCTGAACACTGAAGCTTTCTTT; cdr3_aa: CASSLYPLNTEAFF
v_call: TRBV7-2; j_call: TRBJ2-3; d_call: TRBD2; clone_size: .; cdr3_nt: TGTGCCAGCAGCCCACGGGGGGGATTCGGCACAGATACGCAGTATTTT; cdr3_aa: CASSPRGGFGTDTQYF
v_call: TRBV4-3; j_call: TRBJ2-3; d_call: .; clone_size: .; cdr3_nt: TGCGCCAGCAGCCAAGTACGCGTAGATACGCAGTATTTT; cdr3_aa: CASSQVRVDTQYF
v_call: TRBV18; j_call: TRBJ1-3; d_call: .; clone_size: .; cdr3_nt: TGTGCCAGCTCACCACCGCTCGGAGGCTCTGGAAACACCATATATTTT; cdr3_aa: CASSPPLGGSGNTIYF
v_call: TRBV19; j_call: TRBJ2-5; d_call: .; clone_size: .; cdr3_nt: TGTGCCAGTAGTCCGACGGACAAACCAGTAGAGACCCAGTACTTC; cdr3_aa: CASSPTDKPVETQYF
v_call: TRBV4-1; j_call: TRBJ1-2; d_call: .; clone_size: .; cdr3_nt: TGCGCCAGCAGCTACCGGGAACTCCCAAACTATGGCTACACCTTC; cdr3_aa: CASSYRELPNYGYTF
v_call: TRBV7-9; j_call: TRBJ2-1; d_call: TRBD2; clone_size: .; cdr3_nt: TGTGCCAGCAGCCCGCGGACTAGCGGAAGCTCCTACAATGAGCAGTTCTTC; cdr3_aa: CASSPRTSGSSYNEQFF
v_call: TRBV27; j_call: TRBJ1-5; d_call: TRBD1; clone_size: once; cdr3_nt: TGTGCCAGCAGCCTTACAGGGGGCCGCTTGCAGCCCCAGCATTTT; cdr3_aa: CASSLTGGRLQPQHF
v_call: TRBV27; j_call: TRBJ2-7; d_call: TRBD1; clone_size: .; cdr3_nt: TGTGCCAGCAGATGGACAGGGGGGTACGAGCAGTACTTC; cdr3_aa: CASRWTGGYEQYF
v_call: TRBV19; j_call: TRBJ2-3; d_call: TRBD2; clone_size: .; cdr3_nt: TGTGCCAGTCGAACTAGCGGAGGCACAGATACGCAGTATTTT; cdr3_aa: CASRTSGGTDTQYF
v_call: TRBV30; j_call: TRBJ2-6; d_call: .; clone_size: .; cdr3_nt: TGTGCCTGGAATGTCGCTGGGGCCAACGTCCTGACTTTC; cdr3_aa: CAWNVAGANVLTF
v_call: TRBV2; j_call: TRBJ2-1; d_call: TRBD2; clone_size: .; cdr3_nt: TGTGCCAGCAGTGGGACTAGCGGCTCCTACAATGAGCAGTTCTTC; cdr3_aa: CASSGTSGSYNEQFF
v_call: TRBV18; j_call: TRBJ2-5; d_call: TRBD2; clone_size: .; cdr3_nt: TGTGCCAGCTCCCAAGGGGCTAGCGGGAAACAGACCCAGTACTTC; cdr3_aa: CASSQGASGKQTQYF
v_call: TRBV6-1; j_call: TRBJ1-1; d_call: .; clone_size: .; cdr3_nt: TGTGCCAGCAGTGAAGTCGGCACAGGGACCCCTGAAGCTTTCTTT; cdr3_aa: CASSEVGTGTPEAFF
v_call: TRBV4-1; j_call: TRBJ2-1; d_call: .; clone_size: once; cdr3_nt: TGCGCCAGCAGCCAGGGTATCAGGTCAACCCGTGCGCATGAGCAGTTCTTC; cdr3_aa: CASSQGIRSTRAHEQFF
v_call: TRBV5-4; j_call: TRBJ2-5; d_call: .; clone_size: .; cdr3_nt: TGTGCCGAAGTGGGCTTAGGCGGGTGGGAGACCCAGTACTTC; cdr3_aa: CAEVGLGGWETQYF
v_call: TRBV6-5; j_call: TRBJ2-7; d_call: TRBD1; clone_size: .; cdr3_nt: TGTGCCAGCAGTTACTCAGGGACAGGGTGGTACGAGCAGTACTTC; cdr3_aa: CASSYSGTGWYEQYF
v_call: TRBV7-2; j_call: TRBJ2-6; d_call: .; clone_size: .; cdr3_nt: TGTGCCAGCAGCTTAGGTAGTGGGGGGACTGGGGCCAACGTCCTGACTTTC; cdr3_aa: CASSLGSGGTGANVLTF
v_call: TRBV27; j_call: TRBJ2-7; d_call: .; clone_size: .; cdr3_nt: TGTGCCAGCAGTTTGACAGCTCTATACGAGCAGTACTTC; cdr3_aa: CASSLTALYEQYF
v_call: TRBV7-2; j_call: TRBJ1-3; d_call: TRBD1; clone_size: .; cdr3_nt: TGTGCCAGCAGTCAGAAGACAGGGGCTGGAAACACCATATATTTT; cdr3_aa: CASSQKTGAGNTIYF
v_call: TRBV27; j_call: TRBJ1-5; d_call: TRBD1; clone_size: .; cdr3_nt: TGTGCCAGCAAGACCCAGGCGGGACAGGGAGAGAATCAGCCCCAGCATTTT; cdr3_aa: CASKTQAGQGENQPQHF
v_call: TRBV4-3; j_call: TRBJ1-2; d_call: .; clone_size: .; cdr3_nt: TGCGCCAGCAGCCAAGTCACAGGGCCCCGCTATGGCTACACCTTC; cdr3_aa: CASSQVTGPRYGYTF
v_call: TRBV5-6; j_call: TRBJ2-7; d_call: .; clone_size: .; cdr3_nt: TGTGCCAGCAGCCCGCCGTGGGGCCTCGAACGCGAGCAGTACTTC; cdr3_aa: CASSPPWGLEREQYF
v_call: TRBV30; j_call: TRBJ1-5; d_call: .; clone_size: once; cdr3_nt: TGTGCCTGGAGATCAGGGGCCAGCAATCAGCCCCAGCATTTT; cdr3_aa: CAWRSGASNQPQHF
v_call: TRBV9; j_call: TRBJ2-7; d_call: TRBD1; clone_size: .; cdr3_nt: TGTGCCAGCAGCTCAGGGACAGGGGGCTACGAGCAGTACTTC; cdr3_aa: CASSSGTGGYEQYF
v_call: TRBV5-4; j_call: TRBJ1-2; d_call: .; clone_size: .; cdr3_nt: TGTGCCAGCAGCTTGGAAGGGGTAAAGGGGAATGGCTACACCTTC; cdr3_aa: CASSLEGVKGNGYTF